This T cell receptor beta chain came from a study of T cell repertoires in cytomegalovirus infection. About the research overall: The public TCR beta signatures pointed to both CMV infection and matching HLA type.

There are a few counts of this clonotype. The CDR3 runs 13 residues. Germline CDR1 and CDR2: SEHNR and FQNEAQ (reference sequence). The trim removed 5 bases at V and 13 bases at J, leaving 13 bases unmatched. TCRdb redid the calling of the reads with MiXCR, one entry per CDR3 protein. The sample consists of about 600,000 distinct CDR3 sequences, roughly 24% of them appearing once. What was sequenced was CD8+ T cells from PBMCs. The source of this sequence is a human donor in good health (CMV status not recorded). Some clones in this sample may be carry-over from other donors' samples. The chain has TRBV7-9 and TRBJ1-2, with 7 bases lining up with TRBD1. CDR3 sequence: CASSPSDRSGLTF. The CDR3 bases are TGTGCCAGCAGCCCCTCGGACAGGAGTGGGCTCACCTTC.